One and the same sample provided the 2 T cell receptor beta chains below, sequenced in a study of cytomegalovirus exposure and HLA in healthy donors. The PCR used 60 Vbeta and 13 Jbeta primers. The assay was immunoSEQ multiplex PCR, and TCRdb's table has in-frame clones only and misses some. Here the sample spans approximately 160,000 clones, 70% to 80% being singletons. Sequencing was done on a sample of PBMCs. These receptors were taken from a female donor in good health and CMV-seronegative.

The rearrangement uses TRBV7-3 and TRBJ1-2; 7 bases fit TRBD1. V trimming: 1 base; J trimming: 2 bases; junction bases outside the gene matches: 1. This CDR3 spans 14 amino acids. Germline V gene data show CDR1 as SGHTA and CDR2 as FQGTGA. CDR3 in DNA: TGTGCCAGCAGCTTAAACAGGGGAAACTATGGCTACACCTTC. It yields the protein CASSLNRGNYGYTF.

The genes are TRBV4-2 and TRBJ2-5; unclear D gene. This CDR3 has 14 amino acids. V shed 1 base and J shed 2 bases, with 8 bases lying between them. Germline V gene sequence: CDR1 LGHNA, CDR2 YNFKEQ. In DNA form, the CDR3 reads TGTGCCAGCAGCCAAGTGACGGGTCAAGAGACCCAGTACTTC. This sequence encodes CASSQVTGQETQYF.